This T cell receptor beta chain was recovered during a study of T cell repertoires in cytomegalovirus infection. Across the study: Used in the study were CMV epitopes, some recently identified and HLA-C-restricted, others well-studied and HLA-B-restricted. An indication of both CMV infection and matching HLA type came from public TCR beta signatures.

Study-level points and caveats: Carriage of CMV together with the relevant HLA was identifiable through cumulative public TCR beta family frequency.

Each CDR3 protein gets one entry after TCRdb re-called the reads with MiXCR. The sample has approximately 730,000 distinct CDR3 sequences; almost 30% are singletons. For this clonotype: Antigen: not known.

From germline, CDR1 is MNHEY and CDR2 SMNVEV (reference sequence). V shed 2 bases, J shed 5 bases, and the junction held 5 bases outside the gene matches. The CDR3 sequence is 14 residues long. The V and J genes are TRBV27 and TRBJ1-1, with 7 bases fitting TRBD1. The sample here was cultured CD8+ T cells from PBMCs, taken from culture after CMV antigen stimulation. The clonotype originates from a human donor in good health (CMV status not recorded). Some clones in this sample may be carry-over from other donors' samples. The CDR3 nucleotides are TGTGCCAGCAGTTTAGAGGGGGCTGAAACTGAAGCTTTCTTT. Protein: CASSLEGAETEAFF.